One and the same sample provided the 28 T cell receptor beta chains below, sequenced in a study of metastatic and nonmetastatic thyroid tumors (dated by TCRdb to between 2020 and 2021). The library was produced with PCR. The sequencer was an Illumina HiSeq 4000. Using fastp trimming at Q25 and MiXCR clonotype assembly, TCRdb reanalyzed the public sequencing data and kept in-frame beta chains. The sample profile shows 25,000 to 35,000 clones; around 15% of them were found once. Together, the top ten hold approximately 4.5% of the sample. Before undergoing thyroid surgery, none of the patients had been given any kind of treatment. The sequenced sample consisted of blood. These receptor sequences come from a female donor with papillary thyroid cancer or a benign thyroid nodule (not recorded which). Some clones in this sample may be carry-over from other donors' samples.

This clone appeared many times. The chain joins TRBV5-1 to TRBJ2-7; the D gene is possibly TRBD1 (7 bases). The CDR3 has 16 amino acids. Trimming removed 2 bases at V and 1 base at J, with 16 bases between. Per germline, CDR1 SGHRS and CDR2 YFSETQ. The CDR3, as DNA: TGCGCCAGCAGCTTTGGCAGGGGGGATCCATCCTACGAGCAGTACTTC. Its translation: CASSFGRGDPSYEQYF.

This clone was seen once. At one boundary the junction diverges from the germline segment, which might be a read error. The chain links TRBV7-7 to TRBJ2-7; D is perhaps TRBD2 (5 bases). CDR1 SSHAT and CDR2 FNYEAQ come from the germline V gene (reference sequence). This CDR3 is built from 13 residues. The CDR3 nucleotides read TGTGCTAGCATCTCCAAAGAGGGAGTCGAGCAGTACTTC. Amino acids: CASISKEGVEQYF.

At least ten counts were recorded for this clone. The chain combines TRBV19 with TRBJ1-1; D is ambiguous. CDR1 and CDR2 from the germline V gene are LNHDA and SQIVND (reference sequence). CDR3 length: 13 residues. V lost 5 bases to trimming and J lost 0 bases, with 7 bases between them. The CDR3 DNA follows: TGTGCCAGTAGTCCCCCGCTGAACACTGAAGCTTTCTTT. It encodes CASSPPLNTEAFF.

The chain is built from TRBV6-1 and TRBJ2-7, with 7 bases matching TRBD1. Germline loops: CDR1 MNHNS, CDR2 SASEGT. This CDR3 has 17 residues. J was trimmed by 2 bases and V by 5 bases; bases with no gene match: 15. This CDR3 reads CASSPTLAGTVTYEQYF. Here the CDR3 DNA reads TGTGCCAGCAGTCCCACCTTAGCCGGGACAGTTACCTACGAGCAGTACTTC.

This clone came up many times. V gene TRBV3-1 combines with J gene TRBJ2-7; D uncertain. Germline CDR1 is LGHDT and CDR2 is YNNKEL (reference sequence). V gave up 4 bases and J gave up 6 bases, with 13 bases separating them. The CDR3 sequence is 13 residues long. CDR3 loop: CASSLRSGSEQYF. The CDR3 region has the DNA TGTGCCAGCAGCCTCCGATCCGGGTCCGAGCAGTACTTC.

The rearrangement links TRBV4-2 to TRBJ2-5; no clear D gene. The length of the CDR3 is 16 residues. Germline V gives CDR1 LGHNA, CDR2 YNFKEQ. Deletions cut 0 bases from V and 2 bases from J, with 13 bases between. This CDR3 reads CASSQDEGRRQETQYF. The CDR3 bases are TGTGCCAGCAGCCAAGATGAAGGGCGTCGACAAGAGACCCAGTACTTC.

This clone has ten or more counts. This sequence joins TRBV3-1 and TRBJ2-7, with 8 bases identical to TRBD1. The length of the CDR3 is 12 residues. Germline values: CDR1 LGHDT, CDR2 YNNKEL (reference sequence). The trim removed 6 bases at V and 6 bases at J, leaving 4 bases unmatched. DNA for the CDR3: TGTGCCAGCAGTCGGACAGGGTTCGAGCAGTACTTC. As protein: CASSRTGFEQYF.

Concerning this clone itself: This is likely a read error, given that the CDR3 carries no conserved phenylalanine or tryptophan at its end. The chain couples TRBV5-1 to TRBJ1-2, with 7 bases identical to TRBD1. V trimming: 1 base; J trimming: 8 bases; junction bases outside the gene matches: 11. Germline CDR1 reads SGHRS; CDR2 reads YFSETQ. The CDR3 runs to 15 residues. The CDR3, as DNA: TGCGCCAGCAGCTTGTCGGGACAGACCCGGGAGGGCTACACCCTC. Protein product: CASSLSGQTREGYTL.

In its sample, this clone is medium-sized. V is TRBV10-1 and J is TRBJ1-5, with D unclear. This CDR3 has 15 amino acids. V was pared by 0 bases and J by 1 base, with 7 bases between. CDR1 and CDR2 from the germline V gene are WNHNN and SYGVQD (reference sequence). The CDR3 protein is CASSESGGSNQPQHF. CDR3 DNA sequence: TGCGCCAGCAGTGAGTCGGGTGGGAGCAATCAGCCCCAGCATTTT.

Of note for this clone: The junction departs from germline at one end; a sequencing error may be responsible. This chain links TRBV2 with TRBJ2-7; no clear D gene. Per germline, CDR1 SNHLY and CDR2 FYNNEI. The CDR3 spans 11 residues. DNA of the CDR3: TGTGCCAGCAGTGAAGCGCTCTGGGCCGAATTC. Translation: CASSEALWAEF.

The table lists this clone with a few counts. J is TRBJ1-2 and V is TRBV6-2 or TRBV6-3; no clear D gene. From germline, CDR1 is MNHEY and CDR2 SVGEGT. The CDR3 contains 14 residues. Trimming removed 2 bases at V and 3 bases at J, with 10 bases between. The CDR3 here is CASSYQTADYGYTF. As DNA, the CDR3 is TGTGCCAGCAGTTACCAAACCGCGGACTATGGCTACACCTTC.

This clone is termed medium-sized (0.01 to 0.1%). The rearrangement joins TRBV6-5 to TRBJ2-1, with a possible D match to TRBD2 (5 bases). V shed 0 bases and J shed 8 bases, with 11 bases lying between them. From germline, CDR1 is MNHEY and CDR2 SVGAGI. The CDR3 loop spans 14 amino acids. This CDR3 reads CASSYSWGAHEQFF. The CDR3, as DNA: TGTGCCAGCAGTTACTCGTGGGGAGCGCATGAGCAGTTCTTC.

About this clone itself: A junction boundary mismatches the germline segment, possibly from a read error. This specimen includes other DNA sequences encoding the same CDR3. This rearrangement joins TRBV9 to TRBJ2-7; D tentatively fits TRBD1 or TRBD2 (6 bases each). CDR1 is SGDLS, CDR2 YYNGEE, per germline. The length of the CDR3 is 13 residues. The CDR3 protein is CASGRGQSYEQYF. The CDR3 coding sequence is TGTGCCAGCGGACGGGGGCAGTCCTATGAGCAGTACTTC.

Concerning this clone itself: A much larger clone lies a single base off, so this may be a read error. The chain couples TRBV4-1 to TRBJ1-1; D uncertain. V was cut by 3 bases and J by 0 bases, with 11 bases left in between. Germline CDR1 MGHRA, CDR2 YSYEKL. The CDR3 runs 15 residues. This CDR3 reads CASSQTVTLNTEAFF. Here the CDR3 DNA reads TGCGCCAGCAGCCAGACCGTGACCCTGAACACTGAAGCTTTCTTT.

This chain joins TRBV5-5 and TRBJ2-6; D unclear. This CDR3 spans 16 amino acids. The V end was cut by 3 bases, the J end by 0 bases, with 10 bases between. Germline V gene data show CDR1 as SGHKS and CDR2 as YYEKEE (reference sequence). The CDR3 is CASSSTPGSGANVLTF. CDR3 DNA: TGTGCCAGCAGCTCCACCCCAGGCTCTGGGGCCAACGTCCTGACTTTC.

This clone was seen more than once but under ten times. This rearrangement joins TRBV2 to TRBJ1-1; TRBD1 matches at 10 bases. Germline V gene data show CDR1 as SNHLY and CDR2 as FYNNEI. The CDR3 is 13 amino acids. J lost 5 bases, V lost 7 bases, and 4 bases had no gene match. Here the CDR3 DNA reads TGTGCCAGCAATGGACAGGGGGGGACTGAAGCTTTCTTT. Amino acid sequence: CASNGQGGTEAFF.

This clone was counted ten times or more. V is TRBV2 and J is TRBJ1-5, with 7 bases matching TRBD1. With V trimmed by 6 bases and J by 6 bases, 5 bases remained unmatched. Germline V gene data show CDR1 as SNHLY and CDR2 as FYNNEI. This CDR3 spans 13 amino acids. This CDR3 is CASRAGGGQPQHF. The CDR3 nucleotides read TGTGCCAGCAGAGCAGGGGGAGGTCAGCCCCAGCATTTT.

This clone is medium-sized by share. The chain joins TRBV6-1 to TRBJ1-5; D call uncertain. Germline CDR1 MNHNS, CDR2 SASEGT. This CDR3 contains 12 residues. Trimming took 6 bases from V and 7 from J, leaving 10 bases between them. In DNA, the CDR3 is TGTGCCAGCAGGGTAACTGGGCAGCCCCAGCATTTT. Its protein product is CASRVTGQPQHF.

This clone is medium-sized (0.01 to 0.1%) by share. The rearrangement links TRBV19 to TRBJ1-2, with D possibly matching TRBD1 (5 bases). This CDR3 has 13 amino acids. V shed 4 bases and J shed 8 bases, with 14 bases lying between them. Germline V CDR1 and CDR2: LNHDA, SQIVND (reference sequence). CDR3: CASSRQSSGGYTF. The CDR3 nucleotides are TGTGCCAGTAGTAGACAGAGTTCCGGCGGCTACACCTTC.

This clone is labeled medium-sized. This sequence joins TRBV28 and TRBJ2-6, with a weak D call TRBD1 (6 bases). The CDR3 sequence is 17 residues long. Trimming stripped 4 bases from V and 0 bases from J, with 13 bases between. The germline V gene encodes CDR1 MDHEN and CDR2 SYDVKM. The CDR3 here is CASSSHEGDSGANVLTF. The CDR3 DNA sequence: TGTGCCAGCAGTTCCCACGAGGGGGACTCTGGGGCCAACGTCCTGACTTTC.

Relative to its sample, this clone is medium-sized (0.01 to 0.1%). V is TRBV19 and J is TRBJ1-2, with 9 positions matching TRBD1. The trim removed 11 bases at V and 6 bases at J, leaving 10 bases unmatched. Germline V CDR1 and CDR2: LNHDA, SQIVND (reference sequence). The CDR3 totals 13 residues. CDR3 region: CAGSGQGRDGYTF. The DNA of the CDR3 is TGTGCCGGCTCCGGACAGGGGAGGGATGGCTACACCTTC. Full variable domain (rest looked up from reference TRBV19 and TRBJ1-2): DGGITQSPKYLFRKEGQNVTLSCEQNLNHDAMYWYRQDPGQGLRLIYYSQIVNDFQKGDIAEGYSVSREKKESFPLTVTSAQKNPTAFYLCAGSGQGRDGYTFGSGTRLTVV.

In its sample, this clone was seen many times. The DNA of the CDR3 is TGTGCCAGCAGGACCATGGCCGGAGGAATCTACGAGCAGTACTTC. It yields the protein CASRTMAGGIYEQYF. This chain uses TRBV28 with TRBJ2-7, with D tentatively TRBD2 (5 bases). Germline V lookup: CDR1 MDHEN, CDR2 SYDVKM. CDR3 size: 15 residues. The ends were cut back, 6 bases at V and 3 bases at J, with 18 bases in the middle.

This clone has more than one count but fewer than ten. V gene TRBV28 combines with J gene TRBJ1-5, with D uncertain. CDR1 is MDHEN and CDR2 is SYDVKM in the germline V gene. The CDR3 has 15 amino acids. Between the trimmed V and J ends, which lost 8 bases and 2 bases, there was a span of 16 bases. The CDR3 protein is CASAGCFYGNQPQHF. CDR3 DNA: TGTGCCAGCGCCGGGTGTTTTTATGGCAATCAGCCCCAGCATTTT.

As for this clone: This may be a read error, as it is one base from a much larger clone. The chain carries TRBV13 and TRBJ1-2; tentative D call: TRBD1 (6 bases). This CDR3 region has 14 residues. Germline loops: CDR1 PRHDT, CDR2 FYEKMQ (reference sequence). This chain's CDR3 is CASSTRTANCGYTF. The CDR3, as DNA: TGTGCCAGCAGCACCCGGACAGCCAACTGTGGCTACACCTTC.

This clone showed up many times. This rearrangement joins TRBV15 to TRBJ2-3; a weak D match, TRBD1 (5 bases). The CDR3 has 17 residues. V dropped 0 bases and J dropped 5 bases, with 18 bases sitting between them. The V gene's germline CDR1 is LNHNV and CDR2 YYDKDF (reference sequence). This chain's CDR3 is CATSRDMDVRVVDTQYF. The DNA of the CDR3 is TGTGCCACCAGCAGAGATATGGACGTCAGGGTGGTAGATACGCAGTATTTT. Combining the CDR3 with reference TRBV15 and TRBJ2-3 gives the whole variable domain DAMVIQNPRYQVTQFGKPVTLSCSQTLNHNVMYWYQQKSSQAPKLLFHYYDKDFNNEADTPDNFQSRRPNTSFCFLDIRSPGLGDTAMYLCATSRDMDVRVVDTQYFGPGTRLTVL.

The CDR3 coding sequence is TGTGCCAGCAGCCAAGATCCCCCGGGACAGGGGGCGAACAATGAGCAGTTCTTC. Its translation is CASSQDPPGQGANNEQFF. The V call is TRBV4-2, the J call TRBJ2-1; TRBD1 agrees at 12 bases. Germline V gene data show CDR1 as LGHNA and CDR2 as YNFKEQ. The V and J ends lost 0 bases and 5 bases, in that order; junction bases with no gene match: 8. CDR3 length: 18 residues.

This clone was seen ten or more times. The gene calls are TRBV7-9 and TRBJ1-1, with D unresolved. The germline V gene has CDR1 SEHNR and CDR2 FQNEAQ (reference sequence). The V gene lost 5 bases and the J gene lost 4 bases, with 5 bases spanning the gap. This CDR3 region has 11 residues. CDR3 DNA sequence: TGTGCCAGCAGCCGCCGCACTGAAGCTTTCTTT. Amino acids: CASSRRTEAFF. The whole variable domain, remainder taken from reference TRBV7-9 and TRBJ1-1, is DTGVSQNPRHKITKRGQNVTFRCDPISEHNRLYWYRQTLGQGPEFLTYFQNEAQLEKSRLLSDRFSAERPKGSFSTLEIQRTEQGDSAMYLCASSRRTEAFFGQGTRLTVV.

This clone has ten or more counts. The chain is built from TRBV4-1 and TRBJ2-5; 10 nucleotides align to TRBD2. Germline V gene data show CDR1 as MGHRA and CDR2 as YSYEKL. The CDR3 extends over 17 amino acids. The trim removed 5 bases at V and 5 bases at J, leaving 14 bases unmatched. The CDR3 region is CASSLNYASGSGETQYF. For the CDR3, the DNA is TGCGCCAGCAGCTTAAACTACGCTAGCGGGAGTGGTGAGACCCAGTACTTC.